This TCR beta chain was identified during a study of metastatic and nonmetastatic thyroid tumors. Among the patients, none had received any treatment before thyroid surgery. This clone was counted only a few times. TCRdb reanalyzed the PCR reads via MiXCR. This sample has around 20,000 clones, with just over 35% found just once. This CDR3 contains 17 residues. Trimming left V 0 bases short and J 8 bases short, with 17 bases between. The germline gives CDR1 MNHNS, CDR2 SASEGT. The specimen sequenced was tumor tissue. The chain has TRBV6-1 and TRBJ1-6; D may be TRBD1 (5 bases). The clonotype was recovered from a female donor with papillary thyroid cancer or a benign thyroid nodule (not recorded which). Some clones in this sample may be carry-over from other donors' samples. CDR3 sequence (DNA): TGTGCCAGCAGTGAAGCGGGACTCCGCCACCAAGATTCACCCCTCCACTTT. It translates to CASSEAGLRHQDSPLHF.